This TCR beta chain was found in a study of T cells in Graves' hyperthyroidism and ophthalmopathy. General observations from the study: Researchers report that a 13 V-J model separated ophthalmopathy from stable hyperthyroidism.

A remark on this clonotype: Its matching antigen is unknown.

The CDR3 regions of TCR beta were amplified from RNA transcripts. The TCR CDR3 was amplified in a first-round RT-PCR using the HTBI primer set. TCRdb reanalysed the multiplex PCR reads using MiXCR and keeps one entry per CDR3 protein. The sample consists of some 490,000 distinct CDR3 sequences, less than 25% of them appearing once. CDR1 is SNHLY, CDR2 FYNNEI, per germline. V lost 3 bases and J lost 5; bases outside the gene matches: 5. The CDR3 has 14 amino acids. This rearrangement joins TRBV2 to TRBJ2-5, with 8 positions matching TRBD2. This receptor was taken from a woman between 65 and 79 years old with Graves' ophthalmopathy. The specimen sequenced was blood. CDR3 in DNA: TGTGCCAGCAGTGAGTTGGCGGGAGGCGAGACCCAGTACTTC. Residues: CASSELAGGETQYF.